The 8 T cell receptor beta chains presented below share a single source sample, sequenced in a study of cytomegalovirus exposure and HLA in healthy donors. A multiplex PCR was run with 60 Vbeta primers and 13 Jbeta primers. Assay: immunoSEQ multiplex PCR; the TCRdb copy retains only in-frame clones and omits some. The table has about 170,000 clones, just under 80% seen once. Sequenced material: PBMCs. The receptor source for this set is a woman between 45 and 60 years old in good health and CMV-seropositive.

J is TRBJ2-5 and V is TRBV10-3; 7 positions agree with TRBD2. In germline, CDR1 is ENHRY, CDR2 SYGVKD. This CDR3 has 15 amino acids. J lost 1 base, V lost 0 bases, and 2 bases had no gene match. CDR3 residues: CAISESGGIQETQYF. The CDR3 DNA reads TGTGCCATCAGTGAGTCGGGGGGGATCCAAGAGACCCAGTACTTC.

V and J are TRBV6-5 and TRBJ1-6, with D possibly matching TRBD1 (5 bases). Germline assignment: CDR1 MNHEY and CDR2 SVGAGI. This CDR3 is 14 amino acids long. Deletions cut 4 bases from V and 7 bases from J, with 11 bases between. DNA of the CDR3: TGTGCCAGCAGTTTCGACGGGGGGAATTCACCCCTCCACTTT. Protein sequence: CASSFDGGNSPLHF.

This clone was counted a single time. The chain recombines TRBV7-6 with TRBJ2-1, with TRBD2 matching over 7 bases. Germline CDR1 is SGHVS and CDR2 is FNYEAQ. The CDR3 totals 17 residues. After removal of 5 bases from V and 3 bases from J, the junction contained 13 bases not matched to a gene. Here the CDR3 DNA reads TGTGCCAGCAGCCGTTTCCCGGGACTAAAAGGCTACAATGAGCAGTTCTTC. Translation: CASSRFPGLKGYNEQFF.

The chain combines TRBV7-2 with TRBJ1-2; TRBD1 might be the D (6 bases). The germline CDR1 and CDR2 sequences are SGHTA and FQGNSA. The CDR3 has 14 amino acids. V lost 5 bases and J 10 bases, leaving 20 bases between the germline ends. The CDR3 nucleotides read TGTGCCAGCAGCCCCGATAGACAGGCACGATACTACACCTTC. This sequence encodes CASSPDRQARYYTF.

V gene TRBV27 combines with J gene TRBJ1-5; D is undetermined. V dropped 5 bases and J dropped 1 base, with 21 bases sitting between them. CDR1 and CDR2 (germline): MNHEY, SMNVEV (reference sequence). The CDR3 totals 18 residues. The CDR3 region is CASSVTGSGRGSNQPQHF. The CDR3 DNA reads TGTGCCAGCAGTGTTACCGGGTCCGGCCGAGGGAGCAATCAGCCCCAGCATTTT.

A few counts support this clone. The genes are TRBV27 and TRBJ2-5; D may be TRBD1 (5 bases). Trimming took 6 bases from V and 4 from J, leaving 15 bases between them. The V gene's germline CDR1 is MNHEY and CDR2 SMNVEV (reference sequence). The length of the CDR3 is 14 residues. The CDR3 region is CASSSGRRGETQYF. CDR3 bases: TGTGCCAGCAGCTCGGGCCGTAGGGGAGAGACCCAGTACTTC.

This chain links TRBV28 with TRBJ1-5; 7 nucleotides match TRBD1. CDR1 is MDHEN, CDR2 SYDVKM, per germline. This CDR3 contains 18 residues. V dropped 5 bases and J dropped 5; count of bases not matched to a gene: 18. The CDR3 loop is CASSLILKGQSFYQPQHF. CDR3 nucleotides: TGTGCCAGCAGTCTTATCCTGAAGGGACAGTCGTTCTATCAGCCCCAGCATTTT.

CDR3 DNA sequence: TGTGCCAGCAGCTTGAGGGGACAGGGCTCCTACGAGCAGTACTTC. Residues: CASSLRGQGSYEQYF. The genes are TRBV5-4 and TRBJ2-7; 9 bases agree with TRBD1. V shed 1 base and J 0 bases; nucleotides not matched to a gene: 2. This CDR3 has 15 residues. Germline V gives CDR1 SGHNT, CDR2 YYREEE (reference sequence).